The 25 T cell receptor beta chains given below trace back to one sample, sequenced in a study of blood T cell repertoires in COVID-19. Generated by immunoSEQ multiplex PCR, the TCRdb table keeps only in-frame clones and is missing some. The data contain 110,000 to 150,000 clones, 88% of them seen just once; the ten biggest clones take up about 1.5%. Sequencing was done on a sample of peripheral blood. The source is a woman aged 55-75 years with acute or convalescent COVID-19.

The CDR3 is CASSLDTGRDYGYTF. CDR3 coding DNA: TGTGCCAGCAGCTTAGATACGGGCAGGGACTATGGCTACACCTTC. This chain connects TRBV7-2 to TRBJ1-2; D is possibly TRBD1 (5 bases). Trimming shortened V by 1 base and J by 3 bases, and 12 bases separated the two germline ends. The CDR3 covers 15 residues. Germline V lookup: CDR1 SGHTA, CDR2 FQGNSA.

The chain recombines TRBV28 with TRBJ2-5; D possibly corresponds to TRBD2 (6 bases). The CDR3 extends over 15 amino acids. CDR1 and CDR2 (germline): MDHEN, SYDVKM. V was cut by 7 bases and J by 1 base, with 16 bases left in between. The CDR3 loop reads CASTHARGSQETQYF. The CDR3 nucleotides are TGTGCCAGCACCCATGCCCGGGGGTCCCAAGAGACCCAGTACTTC. The full variable domain, completed using reference TRBV28 and TRBJ2-5, is DVKVTQSSRYLVKRTGEKVFLECVQDMDHENMFWYRQDPGLGLRLIYFSYDVKMKEKGDIPEGYSVSREKKERFSLILESASTNQTSMYLCASTHARGSQETQYFGPGTRLLVL.

CDR3 sequence reads: CASSFGVGSYEQYF. DNA for the CDR3: TGTGCCAGCAGCTTCGGGGTGGGCTCCTACGAGCAGTACTTC. The rearrangement links TRBV7-2 to TRBJ2-7; TRBD2 might be the D (5 bases). This CDR3 spans 14 amino acids. V was cut by 3 bases and J by 0 bases, with 9 bases left in between. CDR1 is SGHTA, CDR2 FQGNSA, per germline.

V is TRBV5-4 and J is TRBJ2-2, with a tentative D call TRBD1 (6 bases). Germline CDR1 and CDR2: SGHNT and YYREEE (reference sequence). The CDR3 loop spans 15 amino acids. Deletions cut 5 bases from V and 0 bases from J, with 11 bases between. The CDR3 DNA follows: TGTGCCAGCAGTTCGGACAGCCCGAACACCGGGGAGCTGTTTTTT. This sequence encodes CASSSDSPNTGELFF.

V gene TRBV24-1 combines with J gene TRBJ2-2; 8 bases align to TRBD1. Germline CDR1 and CDR2: KGHDR and SFDVKD. The J segment lost 6 bases and the V segment lost 11 bases, leaving 7 bases of the junction unmatched. The CDR3 is made up of 13 amino acids. The CDR3 region is CASRDRSAGELFF. For the CDR3, the DNA is TGTGCCAGTAGGGACAGGTCAGCCGGGGAGCTGTTTTTT.

The gene calls are TRBV18 and TRBJ1-2, with no clear D. Trimming took 2 bases from V and 2 from J, leaving 9 bases between them. The CDR3 is 14 amino acids. Germline-derived CDR1 and CDR2 are KGHSH and LQKENI. The DNA of the CDR3 is TGTGCCAGCTCACCAGTCACCGAGAACTATGGCTACACCTTC. Translated: CASSPVTENYGYTF.

The chain couples TRBV7-2 to TRBJ1-2; 12 nucleotides match TRBD1. Germline CDR1 is SGHTA and CDR2 is FQGNSA. V trimming: 5 bases; J trimming: 2 bases; junction bases outside the gene matches: 6. There are 16 residues in the CDR3. The CDR3 DNA sequence: TGTGCCAGCAGCCCCCTGGGACAGGGGGCCAACTATGGCTACACCTTC. This sequence encodes CASSPLGQGANYGYTF.

The chain recombines TRBV11-2 with TRBJ1-5; perhaps TRBD1 as D (6 bases). V dropped 5 bases and J dropped 6 bases, with 11 bases sitting between them. Germline loops: CDR1 SGHAT, CDR2 FQNNGV. CDR3 length: 13 residues. CDR3 DNA: TGTGCCAGCAGCCTATTCAGGGGTCAGCCCCAGCATTTT. Amino acid sequence: CASSLFRGQPQHF.

The rearrangement joins TRBV7-3 to TRBJ1-2, with D possibly TRBD1 on 5 matching bases. V lost 6 bases, J lost 8 bases, and 19 bases lay in between. Looked up from germline, CDR1 is SGHTA and CDR2 is FQGTGA. The CDR3 has 14 amino acids. The CDR3 protein is CASSFGHGAGGYTF. The DNA of the CDR3 is TGTGCCAGCAGTTTTGGACACGGTGCCGGAGGCTACACCTTC.

This sequence joins TRBV4-1 and TRBJ1-1; D is uncertain. V lost 2 bases and J 0 bases, leaving 10 bases between the germline ends. The CDR3 runs to 15 residues. The V gene's germline CDR1 is MGHRA and CDR2 YSYEKL. Here the CDR3 reads CASSQSTPVNTEAFF. Here the CDR3 DNA reads TGCGCCAGCAGCCAATCCACCCCAGTGAACACTGAAGCTTTCTTT.

The chain joins TRBV7-8 to TRBJ1-1; TRBD1 is a possible D gene (6 bases). The ends were cut back, 11 bases at V and 6 bases at J, with 19 bases in the middle. CDR1 is SGHVS and CDR2 is FQNEAQ in the germline V gene. The CDR3 sequence is 13 residues long. CDR3: CAVNREGGSEAFF. CDR3 DNA: TGTGCCGTCAACAGGGAAGGAGGATCTGAAGCTTTCTTT.

The V and J genes are TRBV27 and TRBJ2-1; D is perhaps TRBD1 (6 bases). The V gene lost 4 bases and the J gene lost 1 base, with 14 bases spanning the gap. Germline V lookup: CDR1 MNHEY, CDR2 SMNVEV (reference sequence). This CDR3 contains 16 residues. In nucleotides, the CDR3 is TGTGCCAGCAGTTCCGGGACACGTTTTTCCTACAATGAGCAGTTCTTC. The encoded protein is CASSSGTRFSYNEQFF.

This chain links TRBV5-6 with TRBJ1-6; D call uncertain. Trimming shortened V by 6 bases and J by 10 bases, and 14 bases separated the two germline ends. The CDR3 is 13 residues long. CDR1 is SGHDT and CDR2 is YYEEEE in the germline V gene. This chain's CDR3 is CASNDYRTSPLHF. CDR3 DNA: TGTGCCAGCAACGACTATCGAACCTCACCCCTCCACTTT.

V gene TRBV11-1 combines with J gene TRBJ2-3, with 8 nucleotides matching TRBD2. The germline CDR1 and CDR2 sequences are SGHAT and FQDESV (reference sequence). The CDR3 consists of 15 residues. V was clipped by 7 bases and J by 0 bases; unmatched bases: 6. In nucleotides, the CDR3 is TGTGCCAGCATATCTGCGGGGGGAAGCACAGATACGCAGTATTTT. This encodes CASISAGGSTDTQYF.

The CDR3 here is CAWRTGFSGYGYTF. For the CDR3, the DNA is TGTGCCTGGAGGACAGGTTTCTCCGGGTATGGCTACACCTTC. The rearrangement uses TRBV30 and TRBJ1-2; D might be TRBD1 (6 bases). Germline CDR1 GTSNPN, CDR2 SVGIG (reference sequence). V was clipped by 3 bases and J by 5 bases, with 16 bases between them. The length of the CDR3 is 14 residues.

The V gene is TRBV5-4, the J gene TRBJ2-1; 9 positions match TRBD2. V was pared by 0 bases and J by 7 bases, with 14 bases of the junction left unmatched. The CDR3 consists of 18 residues. The germline V gene has CDR1 SGHNT and CDR2 YYREEE (reference sequence). CDR3 residues: CASSLDGLAGAGRNEQFF. The CDR3 region has the DNA TGTGCCAGCAGCTTGGATGGGTTAGCGGGGGCAGGGAGAAATGAGCAGTTCTTC. Drawing the rest from reference TRBV5-4 and TRBJ2-1, the complete variable domain is ETGVTQSPTHLIKTRGQQVTLRCSSQSGHNTVSWYQQALGQGPQFIFQYYREEENGRGNFPPRFSGLQFPNYSSELNVNALELDDSALYLCASSLDGLAGAGRNEQFFGPGTRLTVL.

V gene TRBV11-2 combines with J gene TRBJ1-2; weak D call: TRBD1 (5 bases). The V end was cut by 1 base, the J end by 8 bases, with 8 bases between. Germline CDR1 reads SGHAT; CDR2 reads FQNNGV. The CDR3 has 12 residues. For the CDR3, the DNA is TGTGCCAGCAGCTTAGGGGGGAGGGGCTACACCTTC. Amino acids: CASSLGGRGYTF.

The chain has TRBV9 and TRBJ2-3, with D uncertain. The CDR3 runs 11 residues. Germline V gene sequence: CDR1 SGDLS, CDR2 YYNGEE. The V end lost 4 bases, the J end lost 6 bases, and 6 bases lay between the germline ends. The DNA for the CDR3 is TGTGCCAGCAGCTCTGTGGATACGCAGTATTTT. Protein sequence: CASSSVDTQYF.

The J gene is TRBJ2-5, the V gene TRBV28; 8 bases align to TRBD2. V lost 5 bases, J lost 6 bases, and 11 bases stayed unmatched. Germline CDR1 reads MDHEN; CDR2 reads SYDVKM. CDR3 size: 15 residues. CDR3 in DNA: TGTGCCAGCAGTCCGGGGGGGGGACGCAGGAAGACCCAGTACTTC. The encoded protein is CASSPGGGRRKTQYF.

The chain is built from TRBV11-3 and TRBJ2-3; tentative D call: TRBD2 (6 bases). V was clipped by 5 bases and J by 7 bases, with 16 bases between them. Germline CDR1 reads SGHNT; CDR2 reads YENEEA. There are 14 residues in the CDR3. The CDR3 sequence is CASSIGTSGYTQYF. CDR3 coding DNA: TGTGCCAGCAGCATTGGAACCAGCGGGTATACGCAGTATTTT.

The chain combines TRBV6-5 with TRBJ1-5, with a weak D call TRBD1 (6 bases). The CDR3 runs to 14 residues. Trimming took 5 bases from V and 0 from J, leaving 8 bases between them. CDR1 and CDR2 (germline): MNHEY, SVGAGI. The CDR3 nucleotides are TGTGCCAGCAGTAGGGGGAATAGCAATCAGCCCCAGCATTTT. It yields the protein CASSRGNSNQPQHF.

The chain couples TRBV5-5 to TRBJ1-2; 8 bases fit TRBD1. The CDR3 sequence is 14 residues long. The junction had 5 bases not matched to a gene; V was cut back by 2 bases and J by 5 bases. CDR1 is SGHKS and CDR2 is YYEKEE in the germline V gene (reference sequence). The CDR3 is CASSLGQGSYGYTF. The CDR3 DNA reads TGTGCCAGCAGCTTAGGACAGGGATCGTATGGCTACACCTTC.

The rearrangement uses TRBV10-3 and TRBJ2-2; D gene unclear. Trimming pared 4 bases from V and 2 bases from J, leaving 11 bases between. CDR3 length equals 15 residues. The germline V gene encodes CDR1 ENHRY and CDR2 SYGVKD. The CDR3 bases are TGTGCCATCAGTGTTTATACAGAAAACACCGGGGAGCTGTTTTTT. As protein: CAISVYTENTGELFF.

DNA of the CDR3: TGTGCCTGGAAAGACAGTATTAACACTGAAGCTTTCTTT. Its translation: CAWKDSINTEAFF. The chain joins TRBV30 to TRBJ1-1, with TRBD1 as a possible D gene (5 bases). The CDR3 spans 13 residues. The V gene's germline CDR1 is GTSNPN and CDR2 SVGIG (reference sequence). Trimming stripped 4 bases from V and 2 bases from J, with 11 bases between.

This rearrangement joins TRBV3-1 (or the pseudogene TRBV3-2) to TRBJ2-7; a weak D match, TRBD2 (6 bases). The germline gives CDR1 LGHDT, CDR2 YNNKEL (reference sequence). V lost 1 base, J lost 0 bases, and 13 bases lay in between. This CDR3 has 16 residues. CDR3 DNA sequence: TGTGCCAGCAGCCAAGCGGGGGACGCTCGCTCCTACGAGCAGTACTTC. Its translation: CASSQAGDARSYEQYF.